The clone carrying this T cell receptor (beta chain) is labeled medium-sized based on frequency. One entry per CDR3 protein, without DNA, is what TCRdb gives after re-calling the 5' RACE reads. Its table records roughly 8,100 distinct CDR3 sequences. This sample was taken from a study of T cells expressing NK-cell markers. CDR3 length equals 14 residues. Germline V lookup: CDR1 SGDLS, CDR2 YYNGEE. The chain carries TRBV9 and TRBJ2-2; TCRdb gives TRBD2 as the D gene, but with no DNA this cannot be confirmed. Material: blood T cells: a sorted CD56 or NKG2C T cell subset, CD4+ or CD8+ T cells, or bulk PBMC T cells (not recorded which). The TCR comes from a man between 18 and 29 years old in good health. The CDR3 loop is CASSARAGGPRLFF.